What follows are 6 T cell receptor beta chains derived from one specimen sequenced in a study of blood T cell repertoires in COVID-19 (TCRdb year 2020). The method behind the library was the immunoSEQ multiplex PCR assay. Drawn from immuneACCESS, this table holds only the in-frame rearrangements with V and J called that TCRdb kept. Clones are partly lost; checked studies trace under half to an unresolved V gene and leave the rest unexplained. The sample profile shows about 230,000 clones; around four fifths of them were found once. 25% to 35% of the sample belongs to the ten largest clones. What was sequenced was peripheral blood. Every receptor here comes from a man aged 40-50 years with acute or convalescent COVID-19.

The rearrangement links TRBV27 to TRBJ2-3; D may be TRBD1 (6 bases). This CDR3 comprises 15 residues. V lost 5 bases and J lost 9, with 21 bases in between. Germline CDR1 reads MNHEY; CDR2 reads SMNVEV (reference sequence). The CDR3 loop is CASSPRTEKYETQYF. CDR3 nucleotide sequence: TGTGCCAGCAGTCCCCGGACAGAAAAATATGAGACGCAGTATTTT.

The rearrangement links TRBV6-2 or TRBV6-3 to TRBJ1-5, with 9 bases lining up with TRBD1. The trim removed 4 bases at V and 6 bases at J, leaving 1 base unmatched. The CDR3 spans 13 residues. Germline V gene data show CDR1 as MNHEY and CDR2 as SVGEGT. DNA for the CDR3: TGTGCCAGCAGTTTGACAGGGGGTCAGCCCCAGCATTTT. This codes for CASSLTGGQPQHF.

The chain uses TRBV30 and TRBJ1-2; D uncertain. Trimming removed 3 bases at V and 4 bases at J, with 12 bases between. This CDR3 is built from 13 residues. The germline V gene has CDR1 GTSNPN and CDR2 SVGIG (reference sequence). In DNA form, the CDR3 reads TGTGCCTGGAGCGCCGGAGACTCCTATGGCTACACCTTC. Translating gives CAWSAGDSYGYTF. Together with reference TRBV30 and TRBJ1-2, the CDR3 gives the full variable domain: SQTIHQWPATLVQPVGSPLSLECTVEGTSNPNLYWYRQAAGRGLQLLFYSVGIGQISSEVPQNLSASRPQDRQFILSSKKLLLSDSGFYLCAWSAGDSYGYTFGSGTRLTVV.

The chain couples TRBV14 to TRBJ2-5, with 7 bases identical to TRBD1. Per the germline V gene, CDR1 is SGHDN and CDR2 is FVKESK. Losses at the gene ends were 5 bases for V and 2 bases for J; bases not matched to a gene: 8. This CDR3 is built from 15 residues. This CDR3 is CASSRGGSRQETQYF. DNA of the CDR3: TGTGCCAGCAGCAGAGGGGGCAGTCGGCAAGAGACCCAGTACTTC. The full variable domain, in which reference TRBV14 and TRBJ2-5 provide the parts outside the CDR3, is EAGVTQFPSHSVIEKGQTVTLRCDPISGHDNLYWYRRVMGKEIKFLLHFVKESKQDESGMPNNRFLAERTGGTYSTLKVQPAELEDSGVYFCASSRGGSRQETQYFGPGTRLLVL.

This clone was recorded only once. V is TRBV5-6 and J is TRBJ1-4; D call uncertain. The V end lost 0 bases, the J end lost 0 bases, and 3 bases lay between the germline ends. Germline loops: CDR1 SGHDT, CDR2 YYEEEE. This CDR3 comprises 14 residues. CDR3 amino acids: CASSLVSTNEKLFF. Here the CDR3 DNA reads TGTGCCAGCAGCTTGGTCTCAACTAATGAAAAACTGTTTTTT.

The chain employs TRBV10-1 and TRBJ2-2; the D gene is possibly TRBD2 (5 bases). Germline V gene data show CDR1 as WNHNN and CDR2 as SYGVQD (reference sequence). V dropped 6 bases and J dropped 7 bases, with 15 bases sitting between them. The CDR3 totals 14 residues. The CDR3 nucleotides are TGCGCCAGCAGCCCAGAGGGCTATGGCGGGGAGCTGTTTTTT. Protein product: CASSPEGYGGELFF.